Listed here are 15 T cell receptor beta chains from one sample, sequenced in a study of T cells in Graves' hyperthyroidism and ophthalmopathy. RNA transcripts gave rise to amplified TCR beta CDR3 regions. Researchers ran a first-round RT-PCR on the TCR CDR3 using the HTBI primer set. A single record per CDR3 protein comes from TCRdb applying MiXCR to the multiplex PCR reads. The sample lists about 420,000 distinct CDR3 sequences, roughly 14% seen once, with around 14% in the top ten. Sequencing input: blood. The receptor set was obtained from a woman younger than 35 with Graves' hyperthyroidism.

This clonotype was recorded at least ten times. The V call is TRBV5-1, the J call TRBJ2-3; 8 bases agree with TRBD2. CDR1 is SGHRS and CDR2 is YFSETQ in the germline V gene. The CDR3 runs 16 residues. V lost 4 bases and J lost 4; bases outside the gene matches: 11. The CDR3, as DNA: TGCGCCAGCAGCGTAGGCGGACTAGCACCTGCAGATACGCAGTATTTT. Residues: CASSVGGLAPADTQYF.

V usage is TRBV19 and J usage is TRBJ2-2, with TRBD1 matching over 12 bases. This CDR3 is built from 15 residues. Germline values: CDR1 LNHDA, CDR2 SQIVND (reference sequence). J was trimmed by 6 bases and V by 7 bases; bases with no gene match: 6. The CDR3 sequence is CASTSGTGGSGELFF. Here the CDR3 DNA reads TGTGCCAGTACCTCCGGGACAGGGGGCTCCGGGGAGCTGTTTTTT.

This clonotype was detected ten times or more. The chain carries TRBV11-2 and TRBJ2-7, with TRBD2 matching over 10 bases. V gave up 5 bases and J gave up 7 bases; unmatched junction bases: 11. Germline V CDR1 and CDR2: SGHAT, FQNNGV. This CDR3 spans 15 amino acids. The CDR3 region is CASSDPAGGPGEQYF. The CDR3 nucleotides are TGTGCCAGCAGCGATCCAGCGGGAGGGCCTGGGGAGCAGTACTTC.

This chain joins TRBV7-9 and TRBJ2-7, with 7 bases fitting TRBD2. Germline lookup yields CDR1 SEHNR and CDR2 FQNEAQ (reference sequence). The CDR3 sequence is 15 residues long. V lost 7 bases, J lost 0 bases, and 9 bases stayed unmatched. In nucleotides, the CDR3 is TGTGCCAGCACCCAGAGCGGCGGGGGCTCCTACGAGCAGTACTTC. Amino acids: CASTQSGGGSYEQYF.

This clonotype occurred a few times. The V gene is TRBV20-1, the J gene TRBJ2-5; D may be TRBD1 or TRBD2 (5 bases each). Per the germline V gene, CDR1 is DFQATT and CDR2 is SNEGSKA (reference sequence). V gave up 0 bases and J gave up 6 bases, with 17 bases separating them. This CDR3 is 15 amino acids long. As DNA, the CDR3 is TGCAGTGCTAGAGATCTAAGCGGTCCAGGGCAGACCCAGTACTTC. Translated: CSARDLSGPGQTQYF.

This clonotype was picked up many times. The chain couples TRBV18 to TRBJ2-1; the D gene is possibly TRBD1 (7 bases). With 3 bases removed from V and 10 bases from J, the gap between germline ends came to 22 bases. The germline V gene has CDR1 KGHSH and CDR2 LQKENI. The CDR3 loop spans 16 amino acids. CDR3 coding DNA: TGTGCCAGCTCACCTAGGGACAGTCCCTTCGGGGGAGAGCAGTTCTTC. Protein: CASSPRDSPFGGEQFF.

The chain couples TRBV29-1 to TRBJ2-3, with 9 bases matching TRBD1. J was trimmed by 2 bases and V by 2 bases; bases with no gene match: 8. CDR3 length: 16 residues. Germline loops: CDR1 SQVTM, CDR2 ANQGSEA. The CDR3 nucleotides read TGCAGCGTTGAAAGGGGGACAGGGACGACCACAGATACGCAGTATTTT. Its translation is CSVERGTGTTTDTQYF.

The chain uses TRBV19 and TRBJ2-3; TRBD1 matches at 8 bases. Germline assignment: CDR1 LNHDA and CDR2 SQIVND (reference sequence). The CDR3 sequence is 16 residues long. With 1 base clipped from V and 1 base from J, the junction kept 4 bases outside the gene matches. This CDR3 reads CASSIVDRDRTDTQYF. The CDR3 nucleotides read TGTGCCAGTAGTATAGTGGACAGGGATCGCACAGATACGCAGTATTTT.

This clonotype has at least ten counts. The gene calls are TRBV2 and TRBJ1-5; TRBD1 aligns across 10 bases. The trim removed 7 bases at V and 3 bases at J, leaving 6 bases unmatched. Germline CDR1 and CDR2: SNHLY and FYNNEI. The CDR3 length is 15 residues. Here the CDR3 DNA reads TGTGCCAGCATGGGGGACAGGGGCCTCAATCAGCCCCAGCATTTT. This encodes CASMGDRGLNQPQHF.

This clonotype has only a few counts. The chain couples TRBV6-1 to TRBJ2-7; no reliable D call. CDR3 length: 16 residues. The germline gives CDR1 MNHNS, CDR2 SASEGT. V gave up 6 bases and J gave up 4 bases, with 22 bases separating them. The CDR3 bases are TGTGCCAGCAGCCGTCTAAGTCCTCCATCTCTTTACGAGCAGTACTTC. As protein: CASSRLSPPSLYEQYF.

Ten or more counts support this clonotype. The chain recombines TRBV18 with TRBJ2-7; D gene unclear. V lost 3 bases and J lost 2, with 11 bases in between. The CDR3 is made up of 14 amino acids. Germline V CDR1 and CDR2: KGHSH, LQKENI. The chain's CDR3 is CASSPRAEPYEQYF. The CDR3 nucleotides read TGTGCCAGCTCACCCCGGGCAGAGCCCTACGAGCAGTACTTC.

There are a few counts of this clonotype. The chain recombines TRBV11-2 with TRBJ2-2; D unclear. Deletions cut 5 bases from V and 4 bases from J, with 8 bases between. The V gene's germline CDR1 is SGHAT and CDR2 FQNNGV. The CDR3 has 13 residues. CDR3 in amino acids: CASSPRSTGELFF. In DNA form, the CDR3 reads TGTGCCAGCAGCCCCCGCAGCACCGGGGAGCTGTTTTTT.

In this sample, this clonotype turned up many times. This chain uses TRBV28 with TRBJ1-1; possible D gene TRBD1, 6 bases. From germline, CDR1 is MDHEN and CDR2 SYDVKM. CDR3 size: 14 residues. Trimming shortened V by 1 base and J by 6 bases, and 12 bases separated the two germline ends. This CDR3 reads CASSLSPKGAEAFF. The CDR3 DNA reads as TGTGCCAGCAGTTTATCACCTAAGGGGGCTGAAGCTTTCTTT. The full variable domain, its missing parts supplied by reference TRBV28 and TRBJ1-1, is DVKVTQSSRYLVKRTGEKVFLECVQDMDHENMFWYRQDPGLGLRLIYFSYDVKMKEKGDIPEGYSVSREKKERFSLILESASTNQTSMYLCASSLSPKGAEAFFGQGTRLTVV.

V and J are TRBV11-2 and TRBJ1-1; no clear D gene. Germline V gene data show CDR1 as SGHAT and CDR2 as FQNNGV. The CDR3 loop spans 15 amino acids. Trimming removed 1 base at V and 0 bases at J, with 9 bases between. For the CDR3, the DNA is TGTGCCAGCAGCTTAGCGCACAGCCTGAACACTGAAGCTTTCTTT. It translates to CASSLAHSLNTEAFF. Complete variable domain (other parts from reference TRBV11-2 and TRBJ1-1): EAGVAQSPRYKIIEKRQSVAFWCNPISGHATLYWYQQILGQGPKLLIQFQNNGVVDDSQLPKDRFSAERLKGVDSTLKIQPAKLEDSAVYLCASSLAHSLNTEAFFGQGTRLTVV.

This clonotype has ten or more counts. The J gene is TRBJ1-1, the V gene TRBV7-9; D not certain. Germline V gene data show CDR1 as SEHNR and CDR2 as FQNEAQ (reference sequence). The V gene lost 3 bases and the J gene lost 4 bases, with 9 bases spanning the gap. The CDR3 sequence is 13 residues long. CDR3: CASSFAGTTEAFF. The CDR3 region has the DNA TGTGCCAGCAGCTTTGCGGGTACCACTGAAGCTTTCTTT. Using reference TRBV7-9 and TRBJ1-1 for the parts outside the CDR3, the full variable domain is DTGVSQNPRHKITKRGQNVTFRCDPISEHNRLYWYRQTLGQGPEFLTYFQNEAQLEKSRLLSDRFSAERPKGSFSTLEIQRTEQGDSAMYLCASSFAGTTEAFFGQGTRLTVV.